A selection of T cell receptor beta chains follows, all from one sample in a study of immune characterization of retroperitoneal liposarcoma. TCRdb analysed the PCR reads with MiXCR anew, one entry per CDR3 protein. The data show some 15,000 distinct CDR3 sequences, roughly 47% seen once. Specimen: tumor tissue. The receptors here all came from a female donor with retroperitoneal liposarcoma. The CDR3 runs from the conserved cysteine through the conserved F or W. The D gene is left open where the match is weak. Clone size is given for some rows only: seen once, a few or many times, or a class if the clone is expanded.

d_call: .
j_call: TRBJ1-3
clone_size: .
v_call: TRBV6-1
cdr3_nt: TGTGCCAGCAGAGACCGTGGAGGAGACTCTGGAAACACCATATATTTT
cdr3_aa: CASRDRGGDSGNTIYF

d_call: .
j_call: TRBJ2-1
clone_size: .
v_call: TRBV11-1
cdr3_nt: TGTGCCAGCAGCTTTGGGAGGCAGGGTGACTACAATGAGCAGTTCTTC
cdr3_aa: CASSFGRQGDYNEQFF

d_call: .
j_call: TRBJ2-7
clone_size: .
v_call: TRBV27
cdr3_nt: TGTGCCAGCAGTTGGGGGAGCGAGCAGTACTTC
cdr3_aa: CASSWGSEQYF

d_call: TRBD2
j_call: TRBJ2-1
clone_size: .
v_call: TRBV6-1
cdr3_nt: TGTGCCAGCAGCTACCGGGGGGGCAATGAGCAGTTCTTC
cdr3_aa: CASSYRGGNEQFF

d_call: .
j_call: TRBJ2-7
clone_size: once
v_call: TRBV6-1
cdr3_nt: TGTGCCAGCAGTTGGGGACTCTACAATGAGCAGTACTTC
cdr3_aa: CASSWGLYNEQYF

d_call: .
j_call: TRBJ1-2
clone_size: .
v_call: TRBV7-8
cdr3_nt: TGTGCCAGCAGCTTAGGGAGGGAGACCAACTATGGCTACACCTTC
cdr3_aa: CASSLGRETNYGYTF

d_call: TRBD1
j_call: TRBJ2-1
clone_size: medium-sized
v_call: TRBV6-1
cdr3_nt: TGTGCCAGCAGTGAATACAACAGGGGGTCCGAGCAGTTCTTC
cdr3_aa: CASSEYNRGSEQFF

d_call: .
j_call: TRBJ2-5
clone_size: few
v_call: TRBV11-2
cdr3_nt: TGTGCCAGCAGCTTAGACGGACAGTACAATGAGCAGTACTTC
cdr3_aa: CASSLDGQYNEQYF

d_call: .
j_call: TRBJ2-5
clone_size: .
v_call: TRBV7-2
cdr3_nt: TGTGCCAGCAGCCCCGGGGCCGAGACCCAGTACTTC
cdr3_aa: CASSPGAETQYF

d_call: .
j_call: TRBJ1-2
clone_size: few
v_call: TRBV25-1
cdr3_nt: TGTGCCAGCAGTGAAGGGGTTGGCTACACCTTC
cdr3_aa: CASSEGVGYTF

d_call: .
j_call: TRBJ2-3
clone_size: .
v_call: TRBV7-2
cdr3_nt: TGTGCCAGCAGCTTAGTAGTGCCGACGGGTACGCAGTATTTT
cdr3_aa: CASSLVVPTGTQYF

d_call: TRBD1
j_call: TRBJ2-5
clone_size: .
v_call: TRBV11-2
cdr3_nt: TGTGCCAGCACCAAACAGGGGCTTGGAGAGACCCAGTACTTC
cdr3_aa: CASTKQGLGETQYF

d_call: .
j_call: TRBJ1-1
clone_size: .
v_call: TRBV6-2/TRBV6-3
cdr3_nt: TGTGCCAGCAGTTACATTAGATACACTGAAGCTTTCTTT
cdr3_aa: CASSYIRYTEAFF

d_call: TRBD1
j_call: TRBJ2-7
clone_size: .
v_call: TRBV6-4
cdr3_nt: TGTGCCAGCAGTCCAAACACCGACAGGGCCTCCTACGAGCAGTACTTC
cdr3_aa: CASSPNTDRASYEQYF

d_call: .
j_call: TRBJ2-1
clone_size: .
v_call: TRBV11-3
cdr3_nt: TGTGCCAGCAGCCTTCGCGTCGGGGCTACTACCTACAATGAGCAGTTCTTC
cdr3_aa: CASSLRVGATTYNEQFF

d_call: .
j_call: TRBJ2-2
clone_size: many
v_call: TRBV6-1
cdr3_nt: TGTGCCAGCAGTTATACCGCGTCCACCGGGGAGCTGTTTTTT
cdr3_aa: CASSYTASTGELFF

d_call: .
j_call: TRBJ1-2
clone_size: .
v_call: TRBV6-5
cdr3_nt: TGTGCCAGCAACCGGGGGGTGGGGCTCGGGTATGGCTACACCTTC
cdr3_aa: CASNRGVGLGYGYTF

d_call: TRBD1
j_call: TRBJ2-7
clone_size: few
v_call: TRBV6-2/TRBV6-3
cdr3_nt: TGTGCCAGCAGTTTCCGCATGCCGGGACAGTCCTACGAGCAGTACTTC
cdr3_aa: CASSFRMPGQSYEQYF

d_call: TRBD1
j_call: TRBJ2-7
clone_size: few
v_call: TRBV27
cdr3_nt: TGTGCCAGCAGTTCATACCGGGACAGGGGATACAATGAGCAGTACTTC
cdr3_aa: CASSSYRDRGYNEQYF

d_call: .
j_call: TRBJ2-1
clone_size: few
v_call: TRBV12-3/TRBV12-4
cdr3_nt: TGTGCCAGCAGGATCCGATCCTACAATGAGCAGTTCTTC
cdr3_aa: CASRIRSYNEQFF

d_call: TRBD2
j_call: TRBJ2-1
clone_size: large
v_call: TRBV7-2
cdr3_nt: TGTGCCAGCAGCACGAGGGCGGGAGCGGTACACAATGAGCAGTTCTTC
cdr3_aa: CASSTRAGAVHNEQFF

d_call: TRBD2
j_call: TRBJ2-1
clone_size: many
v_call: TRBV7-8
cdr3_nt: TGTGCCAGCAGCGCAAATAGGCGGGGGGCCCAGTACCAAGAGACCCAGTTCTTC
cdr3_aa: CASSANRRGAQYQETQFF

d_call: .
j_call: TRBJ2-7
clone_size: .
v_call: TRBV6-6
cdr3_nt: TGTGCCAGCAGTTACTCGACACAGACTCAAATCCTGGCCGAGCAGTACTTC
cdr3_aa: CASSYSTQTQILAEQYF

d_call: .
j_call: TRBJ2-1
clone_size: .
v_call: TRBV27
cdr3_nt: TGTGCCAGCAGTCCTTCTAGTGGGAACTACAATGAGCAGTTCTTC
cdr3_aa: CASSPSSGNYNEQFF

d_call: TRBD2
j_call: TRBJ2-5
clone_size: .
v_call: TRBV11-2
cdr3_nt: TGTGCCAGCAGCTTAGATATTCAAGCGGGGGGGGGGGAGACCCAGTACTTC
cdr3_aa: CASSLDIQAGGGETQYF

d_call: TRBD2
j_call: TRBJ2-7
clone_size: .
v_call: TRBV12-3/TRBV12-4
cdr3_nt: TGTGCCAGCAGTTCCTTGACTAGCGGGAGAAGGGGAGAGCAGTACTTC
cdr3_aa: CASSSLTSGRRGEQYF

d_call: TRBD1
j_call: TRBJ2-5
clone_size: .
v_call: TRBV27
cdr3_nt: TGTGCCAGCAGTTTTACCGGGACAGGGGGCGGCGAGACCCAGTACTTC
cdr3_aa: CASSFTGTGGGETQYF

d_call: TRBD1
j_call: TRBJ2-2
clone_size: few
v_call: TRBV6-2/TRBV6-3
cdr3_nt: TGTGCCAGCAGTTACTCACAGGGGACCGGGGAGCTGTTTTTT
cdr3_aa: CASSYSQGTGELFF

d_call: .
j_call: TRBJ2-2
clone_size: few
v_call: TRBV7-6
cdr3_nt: TGTGCCAGCAGGCCGAATGCCGGGGAGCTGTTTTTT
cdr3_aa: CASRPNAGELFF

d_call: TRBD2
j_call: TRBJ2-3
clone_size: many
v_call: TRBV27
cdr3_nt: TGTGCCAGCAGAGCCACGGGGCTAGCGGGACAGTCTAGCACAGATACGCAGTATTTT
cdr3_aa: CASRATGLAGQSSTDTQYF

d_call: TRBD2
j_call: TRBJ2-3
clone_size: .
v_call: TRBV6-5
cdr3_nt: TGTGCCAGCAGTTACCATCGGACTAGCGGGGGACTTACGCAGTATTTT
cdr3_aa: CASSYHRTSGGLTQYF

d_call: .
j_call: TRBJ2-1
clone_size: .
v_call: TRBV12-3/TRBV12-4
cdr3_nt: TGTGCCAGCAGTCCGGGCGGGGACCTAGAGACCCAGTTCTTC
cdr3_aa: CASSPGGDLETQFF

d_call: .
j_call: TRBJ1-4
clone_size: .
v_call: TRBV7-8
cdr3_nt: TGTGCCAGCAGCCTTCCGGGACCCAGGGGTGAAAAACTGTTTTTT
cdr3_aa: CASSLPGPRGEKLFF

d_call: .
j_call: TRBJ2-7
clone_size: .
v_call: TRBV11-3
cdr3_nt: TGTGCCAGCAGCTTGAGCTTCGGGAACTACAATGAGCAGTACTTC
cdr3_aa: CASSLSFGNYNEQYF

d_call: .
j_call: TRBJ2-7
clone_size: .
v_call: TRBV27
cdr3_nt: TGTGCCAGCACCCGACGGGTAGGTGGCTACGAGCAGTACTTC
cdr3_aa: CASTRRVGGYEQYF

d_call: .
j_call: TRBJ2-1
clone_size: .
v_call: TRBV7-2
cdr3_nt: TGTGCCAGCAGCTTGGAGGGCCTGAGCTCCTACAATGAGCAGTTCTTC
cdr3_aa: CASSLEGLSSYNEQFF

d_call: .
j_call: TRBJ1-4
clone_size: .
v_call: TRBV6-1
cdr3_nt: TGTGCCAGCAACCACCGGGCCTTTAATGAAAAACTGTTTTTT
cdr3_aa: CASNHRAFNEKLFF

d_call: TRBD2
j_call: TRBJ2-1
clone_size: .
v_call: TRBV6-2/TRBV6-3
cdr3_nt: TGTGCCAGCAGTTACTCTCCAGCGGGAGGTTACAATGAGCAGTTCTTC
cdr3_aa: CASSYSPAGGYNEQFF

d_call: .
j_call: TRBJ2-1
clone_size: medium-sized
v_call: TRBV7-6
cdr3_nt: TGTGCCAGCAGCTTAGGAGGTTCCTACGAGCAGTTCTTC
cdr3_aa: CASSLGGSYEQFF

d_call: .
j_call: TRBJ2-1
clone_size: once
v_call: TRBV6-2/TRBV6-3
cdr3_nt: TGTGCCAGCAGTTATACGGGACGTTACAATGAGCAGTTCTTC
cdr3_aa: CASSYTGRYNEQFF

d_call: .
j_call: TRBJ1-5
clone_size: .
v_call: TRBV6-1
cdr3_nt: TGTGCCAGCAGTGAAAACTGGGATCAGCCCCAGCATTTT
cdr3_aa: CASSENWDQPQHF

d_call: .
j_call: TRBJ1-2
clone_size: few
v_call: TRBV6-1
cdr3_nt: TGTGCCAGCAGGCGCGACCCTAACTATGGCTACACCTTC
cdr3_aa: CASRRDPNYGYTF

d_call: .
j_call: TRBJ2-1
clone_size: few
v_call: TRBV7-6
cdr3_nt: TGTGCCAGCAGCTTAGAAGGGTACCAAGAGACCCAGTTCTTC
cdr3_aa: CASSLEGYQETQFF

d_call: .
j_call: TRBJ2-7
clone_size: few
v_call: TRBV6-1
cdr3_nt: TGTGCCAGCGGGAGGGGACAGGAGTACGAGCAGTACTTC
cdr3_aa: CASGRGQEYEQYF

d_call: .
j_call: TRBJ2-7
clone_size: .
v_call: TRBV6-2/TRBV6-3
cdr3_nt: TGTGCCAGCAGGTACATGCCTACCTCCGAGCAGTACTTC
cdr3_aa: CASRYMPTSEQYF

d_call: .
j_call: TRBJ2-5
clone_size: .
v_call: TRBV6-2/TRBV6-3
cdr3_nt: TGTGCCAGCAGTTATTCTATTGGGGGTAGCGCCAAGGGGGAGACCCAGTACTTC
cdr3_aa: CASSYSIGGSAKGETQYF

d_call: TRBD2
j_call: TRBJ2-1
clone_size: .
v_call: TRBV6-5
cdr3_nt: TGTGCCAGCAGTAGAACTAGCGGGGCTATTAAGCAGTTCTTC
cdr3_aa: CASSRTSGAIKQFF

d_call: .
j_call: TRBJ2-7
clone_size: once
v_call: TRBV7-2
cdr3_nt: TGTGCCAGCCATGGAGGATTCTATGAGCAGTACTTC
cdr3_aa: CASHGGFYEQYF

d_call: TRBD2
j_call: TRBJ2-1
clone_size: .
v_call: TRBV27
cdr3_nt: TGTGCCAGCAGTACCCGACTAGCGGGGGGCTACAATGAGCAGTTCTTC
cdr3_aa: CASSTRLAGGYNEQFF

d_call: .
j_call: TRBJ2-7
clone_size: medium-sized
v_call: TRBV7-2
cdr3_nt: TGTGCCAGCAGCTTGGACAACTACAATGAGCAGTACTTC
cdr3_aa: CASSLDNYNEQYF

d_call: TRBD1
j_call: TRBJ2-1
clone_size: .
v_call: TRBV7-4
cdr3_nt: TGTGCCAGCAGCTTCGGACAGGGCCAAGAGACCCAGTTCTTC
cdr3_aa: CASSFGQGQETQFF

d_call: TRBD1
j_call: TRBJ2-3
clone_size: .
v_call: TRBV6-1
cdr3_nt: TGTGCCAGCAGTGGGGACAGGGTCACAGATACGCAGTATTTT
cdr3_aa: CASSGDRVTDTQYF

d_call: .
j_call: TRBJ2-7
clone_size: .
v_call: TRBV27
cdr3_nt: TGTGCCAGCAGTTTATGGGGGGGCGGATTCGACGAGCAGTACTTC
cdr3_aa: CASSLWGGGFDEQYF